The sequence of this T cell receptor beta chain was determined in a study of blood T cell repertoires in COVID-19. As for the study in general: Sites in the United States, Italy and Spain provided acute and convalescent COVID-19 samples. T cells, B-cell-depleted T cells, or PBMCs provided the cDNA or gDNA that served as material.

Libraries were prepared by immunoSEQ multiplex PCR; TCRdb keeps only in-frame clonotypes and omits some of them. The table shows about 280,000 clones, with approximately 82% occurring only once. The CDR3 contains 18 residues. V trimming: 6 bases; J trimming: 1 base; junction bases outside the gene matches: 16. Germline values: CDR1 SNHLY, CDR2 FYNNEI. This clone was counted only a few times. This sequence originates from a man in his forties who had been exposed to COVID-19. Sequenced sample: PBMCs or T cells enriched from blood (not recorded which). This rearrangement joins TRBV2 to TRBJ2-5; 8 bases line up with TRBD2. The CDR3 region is CASRNYREGDSAQETQYF. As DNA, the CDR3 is TGTGCCAGCAGAAATTACCGGGAGGGAGATAGCGCCCAAGAGACCCAGTACTTC.